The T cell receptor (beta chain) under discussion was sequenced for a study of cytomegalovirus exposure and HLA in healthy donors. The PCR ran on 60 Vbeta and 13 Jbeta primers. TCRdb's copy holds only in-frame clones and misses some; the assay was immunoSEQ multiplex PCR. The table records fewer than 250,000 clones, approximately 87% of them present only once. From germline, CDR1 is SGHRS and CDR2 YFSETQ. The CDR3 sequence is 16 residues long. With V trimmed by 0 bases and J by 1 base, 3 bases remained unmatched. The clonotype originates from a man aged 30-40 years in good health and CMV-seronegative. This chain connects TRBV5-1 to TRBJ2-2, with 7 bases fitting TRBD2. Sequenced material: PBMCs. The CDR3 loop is CASSLDPSGNTGELFF. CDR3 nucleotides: TGCGCCAGCAGCTTGGATCCTAGCGGGAACACCGGGGAGCTGTTTTTT.